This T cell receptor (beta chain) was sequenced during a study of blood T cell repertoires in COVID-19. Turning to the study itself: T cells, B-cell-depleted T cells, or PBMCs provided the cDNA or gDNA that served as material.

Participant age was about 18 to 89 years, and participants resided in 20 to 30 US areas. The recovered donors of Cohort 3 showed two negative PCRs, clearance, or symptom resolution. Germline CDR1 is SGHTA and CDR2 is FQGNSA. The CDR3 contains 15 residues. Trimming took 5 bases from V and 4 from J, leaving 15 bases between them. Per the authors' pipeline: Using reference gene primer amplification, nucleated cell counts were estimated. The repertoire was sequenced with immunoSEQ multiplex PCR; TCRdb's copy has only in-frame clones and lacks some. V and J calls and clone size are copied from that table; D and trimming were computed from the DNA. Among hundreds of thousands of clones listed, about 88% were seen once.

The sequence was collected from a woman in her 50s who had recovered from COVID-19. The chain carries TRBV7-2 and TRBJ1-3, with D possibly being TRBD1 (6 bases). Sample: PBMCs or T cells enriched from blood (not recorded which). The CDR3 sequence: CASSAQGPGGNTIYF. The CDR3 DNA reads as TGTGCCAGCAGCGCCCAGGGGCCTGGCGGAAACACCATATATTTT.